This T cell receptor beta chain was sequenced in a study of T cell changes during pregnancy in multiple sclerosis. Germline CDR1 and CDR2: SGHDT and YYEEEE. V lost 3 bases and J lost 1, with 10 bases in between. CDR3 length: 14 amino acids. TCRdb's table, derived via immunoSEQ multiplex PCR, lists solely in-frame clones and lacks some. Of tens of thousands of clones in the sample, 90% were seen once. The gene calls are TRBV5-6 and TRBJ1-1; no firm D call. The TCR was taken from a female donor in good health, enrolled as a control in a pregnancy study. Material: peripheral blood, obtained after pregnancy. This CDR3 reads CASSSWRGNTEAFF. The CDR3, as DNA: TGTGCCAGCAGCTCATGGCGCGGGAACACTGAAGCTTTCTTT.